This TCR beta chain emerged from a study of OX40 agonist ivuxolimab in advanced cancers. Looked up from germline, CDR1 is SGHAT and CDR2 is FQDESV (reference sequence). Trimming pared 5 bases from V and 5 bases from J, leaving 13 bases between. The CDR3 spans 14 residues. Sequencing was performed with immunoSEQ multiplex PCR; in TCRdb, only in-frame clones are kept and a portion is missing. Of about 13,000 clones listed, 67% are singletons. This TCR was recovered from an adult with an advanced solid tumor such as melanoma, head and neck, liver or kidney cancer. The V call is TRBV11-1, the J call TRBJ2-1; TRBD1 or TRBD2 may be the D gene (5 bases each). This material consisted of CD4+ or CD8+ T cells sorted from blood, taken in a trial of the OX40 agonist ivuxolimab. The CDR3 loop reads CASSPWGNHNEQFF. Written as DNA, the CDR3 is TGTGCCAGCAGCCCGTGGGGGAATCACAATGAGCAGTTCTTC.